These 8 T cell receptor beta chains were all obtained from the same sample, sequenced in a study of T-cell reconstitution after alpha-beta-depleted transplantation in children. The TCRbeta library incorporated unique molecular identifiers. TCRdb itself ran the PCR reads through MiXCR, one entry per CDR3 protein. The sample has 900,000 or so distinct CDR3 sequences, around 17% seen once. The starting material was PBMCs, mostly from graft donor cells, obtained 360 days after TCRalphabeta/CD19-depleted stem cell transplant. These receptors were taken from a male patient between 10 and 17 years old who had a stem cell transplant for acute lymphoblastic leukemia, so the T cells may come from the graft donor.

The chain uses TRBV29-1 and TRBJ1-2; D perhaps matches TRBD1 (5 bases). The germline V gene encodes CDR1 SQVTM and CDR2 ANQGSEA. The CDR3 loop spans 16 amino acids. Between the trimmed V and J ends, which lost 3 bases and 5 bases, there was a span of 22 bases. Here the CDR3 reads CSVDEGVIPPGYGYTF. The CDR3 nucleotides are TGCAGCGTTGATGAAGGGGTAATCCCTCCTGGGTATGGCTACACCTTC.

The rearrangement links TRBV7-6 to TRBJ2-5; 7 nucleotides agree with TRBD1. V lost 4 bases, J lost 4 bases, and 6 bases stayed unmatched. The CDR3 sequence is 14 residues long. From germline, CDR1 is SGHVS and CDR2 FNYEAQ. Written as DNA, the CDR3 is TGTGCCAGCAGCTACGCAGGGGGTAGAGAGACCCAGTACTTC. Its protein is CASSYAGGRETQYF.

The chain has TRBV30 and TRBJ2-7; no firm D call. The CDR3 is 11 residues long. Germline assignment: CDR1 GTSNPN and CDR2 SVGIG (reference sequence). V was cut by 4 bases and J by 7 bases, with 11 bases left in between. The CDR3 is CAWNTVGEQYF. DNA for the CDR3: TGTGCCTGGAACACAGTGGGAGAGCAGTACTTC.

This clonotype was observed a few times. J is TRBJ1-5 and V is TRBV20-1; D unclear. With 2 bases removed from V and 1 base from J, the gap between germline ends came to 12 bases. The length of the CDR3 is 15 residues. Germline V gene sequence: CDR1 DFQATT, CDR2 SNEGSKA (reference sequence). This CDR3 is CSARKRVNSNQPQHF. In DNA, the CDR3 is TGCAGTGCTAGAAAAAGGGTAAACAGCAATCAGCCCCAGCATTTT.

This chain connects TRBV2 to TRBJ2-2; weak D call: TRBD2 (6 bases). V was pared by 8 bases and J by 0 bases, with 28 bases between. This CDR3 contains 20 residues. Germline CDR1 SNHLY, CDR2 FYNNEI. In nucleotides, the CDR3 is TGTGCCAGCGGATCCCCGGGGACTCTAAAAGGTTATTCGAACACCGGGGAGCTGTTTTTT. It codes for CASGSPGTLKGYSNTGELFF.

This clonotype has a handful of counts. The chain uses TRBV5-1 and TRBJ2-7, with 10 bases lining up with TRBD1. This CDR3 region has 13 residues. Germline values: CDR1 SGHRS, CDR2 YFSETQ. Trimming at V came to 0 bases and at J to 6 bases, leaving 0 bases not matched to a gene. The CDR3 reads CASSLGDRGEQYF. The CDR3, as DNA: TGCGCCAGCAGCTTGGGGGACAGGGGCGAGCAGTACTTC.

This clonotype was seen many times. This sequence joins TRBV6-1 and TRBJ1-1; D is unresolved. From germline, CDR1 is MNHNS and CDR2 SASEGT. V dropped 8 bases and J dropped 0 bases, with 16 bases sitting between them. The CDR3 has 15 amino acids. The CDR3 DNA is TGTGCCAGCGCGAAACGCCTTACCCTGAACACTGAAGCTTTCTTT. It encodes CASAKRLTLNTEAFF.

The chain's CDR3 is CSVEDRGGLHNEQFF. The DNA for the CDR3 is TGCAGCGTTGAAGATAGGGGGGGCCTCCACAATGAGCAGTTCTTC. The chain employs TRBV29-1 and TRBJ2-1; D perhaps matches TRBD2 (7 bases). The CDR3 covers 15 residues. Germline assignment: CDR1 SQVTM and CDR2 ANQGSEA. The ends were cut back, 0 bases at V and 5 bases at J, with 14 bases in the middle.